This T cell receptor (beta chain) was obtained from a study of blood T cells in healthy people across ages (dated by TCRdb to about 2015). Notes on the research overall: In model experiments, roughly one uniquely barcoded TCR beta cDNA molecule per two T cells was captured by template switching. Age-related changes in TCR beta repertoire diversity were measured in the study by deep sequencing normalized with unique cDNA molecular identifiers. Donors were grouped into four age groups: young (average 16 years), middle-aged (around 39), aged (62) and long-lived (around 80). To avoid experimental bias, donors of different ages were spread randomly across the sequencing lanes. The study analyzed two additional independent replicas of 1 million unique cDNA reads from the same blood draw for two donors, one aged 18 to 30 and one aged 80 or older.

As regards this clonotype: The clone's antigen remains unknown. No base-level quality is on record; no much larger clone is a single base apart.

The library was built by means of 5' RACE. TCRdb lists the instrument as Illumina HiSeq 2500. The second PCR ran for roughly 7 to 11 cycles and used a J-beta primer mix along with a sample-barcoded 5' primer. A template-switch 5' adaptor carrying 12 random nucleotides introduced a unique molecular identifier onto each TCR beta cDNA molecule. Each sample yielded at least 2.5 million CDR3-containing paired-end reads. First-strand cDNA synthesis was performed from all RNA using the Mint cDNA synthesis kit, with priming by a TRBC-specific oligonucleotide. Following uracil-DNA glycosylase treatment, all cDNA underwent a first 18-cycle PCR with the universal primers M1SS and BC2_uni_R. The authors' pipeline ran thus. Each sample was normalized by randomly selecting 1 million high-quality reads, each carrying a distinct molecular identifier. Instead of being binned into consensus sequences, reads with shared molecular identifiers were discarded. MiTCR, run with a Q25 quality threshold and the strictest error-elimination algorithm, handled CDR3 identification, clonotype clustering and error correction. A nonparametric unseen species model using Euler transformation provided a lower-bound estimate of total TCR beta diversity. The public reads were reanalyzed by TCRdb: fastp trimming at Q25, MiXCR alignment, in-frame beta chains only. Each CDR3 protein appears once, grouped with its most common genes and DNA. V and J calls and clone size were set by TCRdb, not the authors. The sample data list 1.5 million to 2 million distinct CDR3 sequences, and 49% of these were observed just once. Of the sample, approximately 2.1% falls within the top ten clones.

The roughly 39 donors, aged about 6 to 100 years, were systemically healthy Caucasian individuals from Russia. Each donor gave 8 to 10 milliliters of peripheral blood, collected into EDTA-treated Vacutainer tubes. Ficoll-Paque density-gradient centrifugation was used to isolate PBMCs, with at least 6 million per sample. Total RNA, at least 6 micrograms per sample, was extracted from PBMCs with Trizol reagent. For every donor, an aliquot of PBMCs went through flow cytometry to measure the percentages of naive CD45RAhigh/CD27high T cells. Germline trimming amounts to 6 bases on V and 0 bases on J, with 2 as the count of junction bases outside the gene matches. The CDR1 and CDR2 encoded by the germline V gene (reference sequence) are DFQATT and SNEGSKA. The cysteine opens and the phenylalanine closes a CDR3 of 12 amino acids. Left in the record is the CDR3 DNA by itself, 36 bases read in frame from the first base.

On the study overall, not on this receptor specifically: The CMV infection status of donors was not known, potentially confounding age-related changes in expanded clonotypes. As age increased, observed TCR beta diversity per million T cells dropped in a roughly linear way, and a significant reduction was already evident by age 40. Conclusive comparison of naive and antigen-experienced compartments was prevented by the profiling of bulk unsorted PBMCs. Observed TCR beta diversity correlated strongly with the percentage of naive T cells measured by flow cytometry. The long-lived group showed more naive CD4+ T cells, fewer expanded clones and increased TCR diversity than the aged group, suggesting age selection. Total diversity estimates from one million sequenced T cells were considered lower bounds and underestimates.

The sequence is built from TRBV20-1 and TRBJ2-7; TRBD2 lines up with 7 middle nucleotides. The sequence derives from a woman in her forties in good health. Material: blood. At the DNA level, the sequence is TGCAGTGCGGGGGGGGTCTCCTACGAGCAGTACTTC. Its protein is CSAGGVSYEQYF.